This T cell receptor (beta chain) was found in a study of OX40 agonist ivuxolimab in advanced cancers. Study as a whole: Patients assigned to dose escalation were diagnosed with hepatocellular carcinoma, melanoma, renal cell or head and neck cancer.

Study-wide points: The CD4+ and CD8+ T cells in the blood had expanded clonally by week 6 at 0.1 to 3.0 mg/kg. Expanded clones were, on average, more numerous among CD8+ T cells than CD4+.

This CDR3 is 13 amino acids long. Germline values: CDR1 LGHNA, CDR2 YSLEER. Trimming removed 6 bases from V and 6 bases from J, with 11 bases in between. Concerning this clone: The antigen remains undetermined.

The method was immunoSEQ multiplex PCR; TCRdb's version includes in-frame clones alone and lacks a portion of them. The profile shows tens of thousands of clones, 75% to 90% of them singletons. The sample was CD4+ or CD8+ T cells sorted from blood, taken in a trial of the OX40 agonist ivuxolimab. This clonotype originated in an adult with an advanced solid tumor such as melanoma, head and neck, liver or kidney cancer. The J gene is TRBJ1-4, the V gene TRBV4-3, with D possibly TRBD1 on 5 matching bases. The CDR3 bases are TGCGCCAGCAGGGGGGGGGTAGATGAAAAACTGTTTTTT. As protein: CASRGGVDEKLFF.